This T cell receptor beta chain emerged from a study of CD8 T cells in Susac syndrome. cDNA came from roughly 0.5 to 1 ug RNA primed by random hexamers. TCRdb re-called the immunoSEQ multiplex PCR reads with MiXCR, one entry per CDR3 protein. The profile shows approximately 150,000 distinct CDR3 sequences, 80% to 95% of them singletons. This CDR3 is 15 amino acids long. Germline CDR1 SQVTM, CDR2 ANQGSEA. V shed 4 bases and J shed 2 bases, with 17 bases lying between them. The specimen sequenced was CD4+ T cells from PBMCs. V and J are TRBV29-1 and TRBJ1-2; the D gene is possibly TRBD1 (5 bases). The TCR was taken from a human donor in good health. Here the CDR3 reads CSVVGAAWENYGYTF. CDR3 nucleotides: TGCAGCGTTGTAGGGGCCGCATGGGAAAACTATGGCTACACCTTC.